Here is one T cell receptor beta chain with its context. This sample is part of a study of blood T cell repertoires in COVID-19. The CDR3 has 13 amino acids. CDR1 is ENHRY, CDR2 SYGVKD, per germline. Trimming cost V 6 bases and J 3 bases, with 11 bases left between them. In the source study's methods: Researchers report that nucleated cell counts were estimated from reference gene primer amplification. Using immunoSEQ multiplex PCR, the repertoire was profiled, and TCRdb retains in-frame clones only, with some absent. V and J calls and clone size follow that table, whereas D and trimming were derived from the DNA. The sample consists of some 260,000 clones, 75% to 90% of them appearing once.

The chain employs TRBV10-3 and TRBJ1-1, with D maybe TRBD1 (5 bases). What was sequenced was PBMCs or T cells enriched from blood (not recorded which). This TCR was sampled from a woman in her twenties or thirties with acute COVID-19. This CDR3 reads CAIRQGVDTEAFF. CDR3 DNA sequence: TGTGCCATCAGGCAGGGTGTCGACACTGAAGCTTTCTTT.